These 18 T cell receptor beta chains share one sample of origin, sequenced in a study of CD8+ T cells in alopecia areata (dated by TCRdb to the late 2010s). The sample's time point label, decoded: baseline before oral tofacitinib. Libraries were constructed by the immunoSEQ multiplex PCR assay. RNA was extracted from all samples and reverse transcribed into cDNA, which served as template for TCR sequencing. Held by TCRdb, this immuneACCESS table contains in-frame sequences only and omits some clones. Under half of the omission traces to an unresolved V gene where checked; the cause of the rest is unknown. Across this sample there are 150,000 to 190,000 clones, with more than 45% seen only once. The ten most abundant clones make up roughly a fifth of the sample. Sequencing used CD8+ T cells sorted from blood, obtained at week 0. Receptors originate from a human donor with alopecia areata.

Turning to this clone: Other DNA sequences in this sample translate to the same CDR3. This chain links TRBV11-2 with TRBJ2-7, with D uncertain. The CDR3 length is 13 residues. Germline lookup yields CDR1 SGHAT and CDR2 FQNNGV. Trimming removed 0 bases from V and 1 base from J, with 4 bases in between. The CDR3 sequence: CASSLDPSYEQYF. For the CDR3, the DNA is TGTGCCAGCAGCTTAGATCCGTCCTACGAGCAGTACTTC.

This clone has just a few counts. The chain links TRBV27 to TRBJ2-7; 11 bases map to TRBD1. V lost 7 bases, J lost 5 bases, and 7 bases stayed unmatched. The CDR3 extends over 14 amino acids. Germline V gene sequence: CDR1 MNHEY, CDR2 SMNVEV (reference sequence). The CDR3 DNA follows: TGTGCCAGCAAAATGGGACAGGGGGGGCACGAGCAGTACTTC. It yields the protein CASKMGQGGHEQYF.

There are a few counts of this clone. The chain combines TRBV6-6 with TRBJ2-7; unclear D gene. Germline-derived CDR1 and CDR2 are MNHNY and SVGAGI (reference sequence). The germline V and J ends were trimmed by 4 bases and 7 bases, with 14 bases remaining between them. The CDR3 is 13 amino acids. In DNA form, the CDR3 reads TGTGCCAGCAGTTCTAATGGACGGATTGAGCAGTACTTC. It specifies CASSSNGRIEQYF.

The chain employs TRBV16 and TRBJ2-7; maybe TRBD2 (5 bases). The CDR3 is made up of 14 amino acids. CDR1 KGHSY and CDR2 FQNENV come from the germline V gene. V gave up 4 bases and J gave up 0 bases, with 10 bases separating them. The CDR3 DNA reads as TGTGCCAGCAGCCCCTCCGGGATCTCCTACGAGCAGTACTTC. Its protein product is CASSPSGISYEQYF.

The CDR3: CAWSVQGSTEAFF. The CDR3, as DNA: TGTGCCTGGAGTGTACAAGGGAGCACTGAAGCTTTCTTT. The chain uses TRBV30 and TRBJ1-1; D is unclear. The CDR3 loop spans 13 amino acids. CDR1 and CDR2 (germline): GTSNPN, SVGIG (reference sequence). Trimming took 0 bases from V and 4 from J, leaving 9 bases between them.

The chain's CDR3 is CASSQAGTTVSYEQYF. CDR3 DNA sequence: TGTGCCAGCAGCCAAGCAGGGACTACCGTATCCTACGAGCAGTACTTC. The chain has TRBV4-2 and TRBJ2-7; 7 positions match TRBD2. The germline V gene has CDR1 LGHNA and CDR2 YNFKEQ. With V trimmed by 1 base and J by 1 base, 7 bases remained unmatched. The CDR3 is 16 amino acids.

V is TRBV19 and J is TRBJ2-1, with D uncertain. Trimming cost V 3 bases and J 5 bases, with 14 bases left between them. The CDR3 has 15 amino acids. Germline V gene lookup returns CDR1 LNHDA and CDR2 SQIVND (reference sequence). CDR3 protein: CASSISQSVNNEQFF. The CDR3 DNA reads TGTGCCAGTAGTATTTCACAGAGCGTCAACAATGAGCAGTTCTTC.

This sequence joins TRBV27 and TRBJ2-7; D is unclear. V gave up 5 bases and J gave up 1 base, with 6 bases separating them. The length of the CDR3 is 12 residues. The germline CDR1 and CDR2 sequences are MNHEY and SMNVEV (reference sequence). This chain's CDR3 is CASSPPSYEQYF. CDR3 bases: TGTGCCAGCAGTCCACCTTCCTACGAGCAGTACTTC.

The chain joins TRBV13 to TRBJ1-2; perhaps TRBD1 as D (5 bases). V lost 6 bases and J 6 bases, leaving 14 bases between the germline ends. The CDR3 runs to 13 residues. Germline CDR1 PRHDT, CDR2 FYEKMQ (reference sequence). CDR3 sequence: CASSSIQGDGYTF. The CDR3 bases are TGTGCCAGCAGTTCCATCCAGGGTGATGGCTACACCTTC.

This chain uses TRBV6-5 with TRBJ1-5; D is unclear. The CDR3 totals 11 residues. V lost 8 bases and J 7 bases, leaving 9 bases between the germline ends. Germline V gives CDR1 MNHEY, CDR2 SVGAGI. In DNA form, the CDR3 reads TGTGCCAGCCCCGGGAGCCAGCCCCAGCATTTT. It yields the protein CASPGSQPQHF.

This clone has only a few counts. The chain recombines TRBV6-5 with TRBJ1-2; D gene uncertain. The CDR3 runs to 13 residues. V was clipped by 6 bases and J by 8 bases, with 16 bases between them. In germline, CDR1 is MNHEY, CDR2 SVGAGI. As DNA, the CDR3 is TGTGCCAGCAGCCCTCTGATGAGGGAAGGCTACACCTTC. Its protein is CASSPLMREGYTF.

The J gene is TRBJ1-6, the V gene TRBV25-1; TRBD1 aligns across 12 bases. Germline V gives CDR1 MGHDK, CDR2 SYGVNS. V dropped 6 bases and J dropped 9; count of bases not matched to a gene: 12. The CDR3 totals 17 residues. The CDR3 DNA follows: TGTGCCAGCAGCCCCTCCGGGACAGGGGGCGCGAGTTCACCCCTCCACTTT. Translating it yields CASSPSGTGGASSPLHF.

The V call is TRBV29-1, the J call TRBJ1-5; D may be TRBD1 (6 bases). Germline CDR1 SQVTM, CDR2 ANQGSEA. The CDR3 spans 13 residues. Trimming removed 6 bases at V and 6 bases at J, with 15 bases between. The CDR3 is CSVGPGAGQPQHF. DNA of the CDR3: TGCAGCGTGGGTCCGGGGGCCGGTCAGCCCCAGCATTTT.

The chain combines TRBV30 with TRBJ2-1; D call uncertain. The germline V gene has CDR1 GTSNPN and CDR2 SVGIG (reference sequence). Deletions cut 4 bases from V and 4 bases from J, with 5 bases between. The CDR3 contains 11 residues. CDR3 bases: TGTGCCTGGAACAAGTACAATGAGCAGTTCTTC. This translates into CAWNKYNEQFF.

V gene TRBV7-7 combines with J gene TRBJ2-7, with D unresolved. This CDR3 is built from 13 residues. The V and J ends lost 7 bases and 3 bases respectively, with 13 bases between them. Germline V lookup: CDR1 SSHAT, CDR2 FNYEAQ (reference sequence). The CDR3 sequence: CASTFPPDYEQYF. The DNA of the CDR3 is TGTGCCAGCACCTTCCCCCCAGACTACGAGCAGTACTTC. Supplemented by reference TRBV7-7 and TRBJ2-7, the full variable domain reads GAGVSQSPRYKVTKRGQDVTLRCDPISSHATLYWYQQALGQGPEFLTYFNYEAQPDKSGLPSDRFSAERPEGSISTLTIQRTEQRDSAMYRCASTFPPDYEQYFGPGTRLTVT.

The chain links TRBV7-9 to TRBJ2-1, with a weak D call TRBD2 (6 bases). Germline CDR1 and CDR2: SEHNR and FQNEAQ (reference sequence). Deletions cut 10 bases from V and 7 bases from J, with 17 bases between. The CDR3 runs 13 residues. The chain's CDR3 is CATKWGVRNEQFF. The CDR3 DNA reads as TGTGCCACCAAGTGGGGGGTCAGGAATGAGCAGTTCTTC.

Only a few counts were recorded for this clone. The V and J genes are TRBV25-1 and TRBJ1-1; weak D call: TRBD1 (6 bases). V lost 7 bases to trimming and J lost 7 bases, with 10 bases between them. CDR3 size: 11 residues. Germline V CDR1 and CDR2: MGHDK, SYGVNS. CDR3 nucleotides: TGTGCCAGCACCAGGGGCCTTGAAGCTTTCTTT. Residues: CASTRGLEAFF.

The table lists this clone with a few counts. The J gene is TRBJ2-7, the V gene TRBV11-1; the D is unclear. V was cut by 2 bases and J by 5 bases, with 10 bases left in between. The CDR3 sequence is 13 residues long. CDR1 is SGHAT, CDR2 FQDESV, per germline (reference sequence). The CDR3 is CASSLRDRNEQYF. The DNA of the CDR3 is TGTGCCAGCAGCTTAAGGGATCGAAACGAGCAGTACTTC.